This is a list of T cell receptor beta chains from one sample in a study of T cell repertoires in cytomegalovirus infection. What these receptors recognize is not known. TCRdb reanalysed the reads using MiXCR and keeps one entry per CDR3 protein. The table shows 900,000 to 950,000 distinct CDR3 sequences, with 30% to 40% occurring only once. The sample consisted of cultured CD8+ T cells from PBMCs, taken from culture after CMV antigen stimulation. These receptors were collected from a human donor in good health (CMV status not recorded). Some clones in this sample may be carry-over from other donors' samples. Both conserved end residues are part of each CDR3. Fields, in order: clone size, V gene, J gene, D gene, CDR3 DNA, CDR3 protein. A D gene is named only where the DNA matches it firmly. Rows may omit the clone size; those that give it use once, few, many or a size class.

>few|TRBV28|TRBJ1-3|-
TGTGCCAGCGCCGACTTCGGAGACTCTGGAAACACCATATATTTT
CASADFGDSGNTIYF
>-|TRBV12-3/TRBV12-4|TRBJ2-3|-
TGTGCCAGCAGTTTATCTCTGACAGGAAAACCGTGGACGCAGTATTTT
CASSLSLTGKPWTQYF
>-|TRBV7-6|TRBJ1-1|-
TGTGCCAGCAGCTTACCGAGGTCGATGAACACTGAAGCTTTCTTT
CASSLPRSMNTEAFF
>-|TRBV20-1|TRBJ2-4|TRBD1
TGCAGTGCGAGGGACAGGGGACCCAAAAACATTCAGTACTTC
CSARDRGPKNIQYF
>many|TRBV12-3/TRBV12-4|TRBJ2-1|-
TGTGCCAGCAGTTTACACAATGAGCAGTTCTTC
CASSLHNEQFF
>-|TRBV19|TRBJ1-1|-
TGTGCCAGTAGTATGAGCCGACCGAACACTGAAGCTTTCTTT
CASSMSRPNTEAFF
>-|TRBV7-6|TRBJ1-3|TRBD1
TGTGTCAGCAGTACGGGACAGGGGGCATCTGGAAACACCATATATTTT
CVSSTGQGASGNTIYF
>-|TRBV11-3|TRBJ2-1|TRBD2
TGTGCCAGCAGTGAGGCTAGCGGGGGGACTCTGGGGGAGCAGTTCTTC
CASSEASGGTLGEQFF
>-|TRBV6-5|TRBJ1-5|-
TGTGCCAGCAGGGGGGGGACAAATCCGGACAATCAGCCCCAGCATTTT
CASRGGTNPDNQPQHF
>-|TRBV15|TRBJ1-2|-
TGTGCCACCAGCAGACACCCCGGGGGGGGGGCTAACTATGGCTACACCTTC
CATSRHPGGGANYGYTF
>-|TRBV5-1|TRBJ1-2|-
TGCGCCAGCAGCCGGGACTCGCCTGGCTACACCTTC
CASSRDSPGYTF
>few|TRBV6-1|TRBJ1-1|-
TGTGCCAGCAGTGACCAGGGAGTACGGACTGAAGCTTTCTTT
CASSDQGVRTEAFF
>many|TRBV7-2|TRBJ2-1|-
TGTGCCAGCAATCCGGGGAAGGGCTTATCCAATGAGCAGTTCTTC
CASNPGKGLSNEQFF
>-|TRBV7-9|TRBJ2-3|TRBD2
TGTTTAGGAGGCGGGGGGCCAGATACGCAGTATTTT
CLGGGGPDTQYF
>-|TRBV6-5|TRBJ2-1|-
TGTGCCAGCAGTTACTTGGCTCCGGGACACTCCTACAATGAGCAGTTCTTC
CASSYLAPGHSYNEQFF
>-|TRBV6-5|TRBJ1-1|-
TGTGCCAGCAGTCCCTTCCCTTATAAGGGTGAAGCTTTCTTT
CASSPFPYKGEAFF
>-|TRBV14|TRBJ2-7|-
TGTGCCAGCAGCCAAGTTGGTGAGGACGAGCAGTACTTC
CASSQVGEDEQYF
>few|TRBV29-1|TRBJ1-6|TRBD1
TGCAGCGTTGAGACAGGGGGCAATTCACCCCTCCACTTT
CSVETGGNSPLHF
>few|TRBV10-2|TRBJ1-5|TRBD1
TGCGCCAGCAGTGAGCCCCCGCAGGGGGTTCCTAGCAATCAGCCCCAGCATTTT
CASSEPPQGVPSNQPQHF
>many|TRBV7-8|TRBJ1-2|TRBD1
TGTGCCAGCAGCTTATTAGTGTCAGGGGGCTATGGCTACACCTTC
CASSLLVSGGYGYTF
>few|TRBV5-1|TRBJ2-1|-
TGCGCCAGCAGCTTGGGGGGGGGCGAGGATGAGCAGTTCTTC
CASSLGGGEDEQFF
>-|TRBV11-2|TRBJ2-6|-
TGTGCCAGCATCGAACAGGGTTCTGGGGCCAACGTCCTGACTTTC
CASIEQGSGANVLTF
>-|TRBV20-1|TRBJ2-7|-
TGCAGTGCTAGGGAGGGGCTCTCCTACGAGCAGTACTTC
CSAREGLSYEQYF
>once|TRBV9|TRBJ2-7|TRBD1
TGTGCCAGCAGGGGGACAGGGAGGGAGCAGTACTTC
CASRGTGREQYF
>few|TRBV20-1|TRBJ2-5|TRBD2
TGCAGTGCTAGCGGGGGGAGGGAGACCCAGTACTTC
CSASGGRETQYF
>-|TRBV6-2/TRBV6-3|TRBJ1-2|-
TGTGCCAGCAGTCCCCCCAAGACCTTC
CASSPPKTF
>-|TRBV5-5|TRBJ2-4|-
TGTGCCAGCAGCTTGGGGAGTAGTTTTTGGACTAAAGACATTCAGTACTTC
CASSLGSSFWTKDIQYF
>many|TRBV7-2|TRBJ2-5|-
TGTGCCAGCAGCTTAGACGACGAGCCGATCGCCCAGTACTTC
CASSLDDEPIAQYF
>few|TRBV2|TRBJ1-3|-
TGTGCCAGCTTGGACAGAAACACCATATATTTT
CASLDRNTIYF
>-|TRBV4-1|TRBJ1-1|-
TGCGCCAGCAGCCAACCTCTGGACGGGCCAAACACTGAAGCTTTCTTT
CASSQPLDGPNTEAFF
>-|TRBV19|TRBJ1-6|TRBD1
TGTGCCAGTAGTATGGGACAGGGGGATTCACCCCTCCACTTT
CASSMGQGDSPLHF
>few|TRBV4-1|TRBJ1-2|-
TGCGCCAGCAGCCAAGAGGATGGGGTCTATGGCTACACCTTC
CASSQEDGVYGYTF
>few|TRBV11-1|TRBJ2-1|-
TGTGCCAGCAGCTCCTACCTCGGGACGGAGAATGAGCAGTTCTTC
CASSSYLGTENEQFF
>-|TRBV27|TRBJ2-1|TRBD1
TGTGCCAGCAGTTTATCGACAGGGGGCCACAATGAGCAGTTCTTC
CASSLSTGGHNEQFF
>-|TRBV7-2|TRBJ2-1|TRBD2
TGTGCCAGCAGCTTTGGGGGGGGGGTGGGGGGGGGGAATGAGCAGTTCTTC
CASSFGGGVGGGNEQFF
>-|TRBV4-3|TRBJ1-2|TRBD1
TGCGCCAGCAGCCAAGAAACAGGGGTAAACTATGGCTACACCTTC
CASSQETGVNYGYTF
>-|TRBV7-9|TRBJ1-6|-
TGTGCCAGCGCCGGGGGGGTAGGGCCGGGGCTGTCACCCCTCCACTTT
CASAGGVGPGLSPLHF
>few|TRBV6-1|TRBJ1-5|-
TGTGCCAGCAGTGGGGCTGGGTGGAAGTCCAATCAGCCCCAGCATTTT
CASSGAGWKSNQPQHF
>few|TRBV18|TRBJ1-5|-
TGTGCCAGCTCACCTCCGGGCTGGTATAGCAATCAGCCCCAGCATTTT
CASSPPGWYSNQPQHF
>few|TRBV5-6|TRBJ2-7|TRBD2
TGTGCCAGCAGCCGAACTAGCGGGGGGTGGTACGAGCAGTACTTC
CASSRTSGGWYEQYF
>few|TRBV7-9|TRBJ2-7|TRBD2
TGTGCCAGCAGCCCTCGGGGTAGCGGGGGGTATACCCAGGTCTACGAGCAGTACTTC
CASSPRGSGGYTQVYEQYF
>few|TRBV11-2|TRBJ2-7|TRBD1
TGTGCCAGCAGCACACCAGGGGGCGCGGGTCCTTACGAGCAGTACTTC
CASSTPGGAGPYEQYF
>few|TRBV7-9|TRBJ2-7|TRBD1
TGTGCCAGCAGCTTACCGATACGTCCAATTCCGGGACAGGGACCCTACGAGCAGTACTTC
CASSLPIRPIPGQGPYEQYF
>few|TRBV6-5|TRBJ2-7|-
TGTGCCAGCAGTTACGGAAGGGGTTACGAGCAGTACTTC
CASSYGRGYEQYF
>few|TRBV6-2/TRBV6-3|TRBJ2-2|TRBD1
TGTGCCAGCACCGTGGGACAGGCCCTCCCGAACACCGGGGAGCTGTTTTTT
CASTVGQALPNTGELFF
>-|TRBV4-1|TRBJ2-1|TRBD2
TGCGCCAGCACCTCAAGGAGGGAGGGAAATGAGCAGTTCTTC
CASTSRREGNEQFF
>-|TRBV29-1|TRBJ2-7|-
TGCAGCGTTGAACTGTCAGTAGACTACGAGCAGTACTTC
CSVELSVDYEQYF
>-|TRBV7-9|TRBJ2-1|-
TGTGCCAGCAGCAACCGGGGGGCCGGCGGGAATGAGCAGTTCTTC
CASSNRGAGGNEQFF
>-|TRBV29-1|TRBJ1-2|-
TGCAGCGTTGCTGGGGAACAGTCCCCCGGCTACACCTTC
CSVAGEQSPGYTF
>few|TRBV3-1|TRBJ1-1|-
TGTGCCAGCAGCCCGGTGGGTTACGCGGGTGAGAACACTGAAGCTTTCTTT
CASSPVGYAGENTEAFF
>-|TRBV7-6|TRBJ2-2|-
TGTGCCAGCAGCGCAAGACCCACCGGGGAGCTGTTTTTT
CASSARPTGELFF
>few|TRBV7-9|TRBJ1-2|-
TGTGCCACCTCACAGACCATTAACTATGGCTACACCTTC
CATSQTINYGYTF